A single sample gave rise to the 23 T cell receptor beta chains below, sequenced in a study of blood T cell repertoires in COVID-19. The table came from immunoSEQ multiplex PCR; TCRdb's copy has only in-frame clones and leaves some out. Counted here are 88,000 or so clones, about 83% occurring once; the ten biggest clones make up approximately 10%. The source material was peripheral blood. Every receptor here comes from a human donor in a cohort sampled during active COVID-19.

The rearrangement links TRBV29-1 to TRBJ1-4; 8 nucleotides align to TRBD1. This CDR3 has 13 amino acids. The junction had 3 bases not matched to a gene; V was cut back by 4 bases and J by 5 bases. The germline gives CDR1 SQVTM, CDR2 ANQGSEA. The CDR3 coding sequence is TGCAGCGTTGCCGGGACAGGAAATGAAAAACTGTTTTTT. This sequence encodes CSVAGTGNEKLFF.

This CDR3 is CASSTTGGYRDEQYF. The CDR3 nucleotides are TGTGCCAGCAGCACAACGGGGGGATACAGGGACGAGCAGTACTTC. The J gene is TRBJ2-7, the V gene TRBV5-6; D is perhaps TRBD2 (7 bases). V lost 4 bases, J lost 5 bases, and 19 bases lay in between. The CDR3 length is 15 residues. Germline values: CDR1 SGHDT, CDR2 YYEEEE.

The chain uses TRBV2 and TRBJ2-2; 7 nucleotides agree with TRBD2. This CDR3 region has 13 residues. With 8 bases clipped from V and 2 bases from J, the junction kept 2 bases outside the gene matches. Germline V gene sequence: CDR1 SNHLY, CDR2 FYNNEI. The DNA for the CDR3 is TGTGCCAGCGGGGGGGGAAACACCGGGGAGCTGTTTTTT. This translates into CASGGGNTGELFF.

This clone appeared once. The chain joins TRBV29-1 to TRBJ1-2; weak D call: TRBD1 (6 bases). The V end was cut by 1 base, the J end by 4 bases, with 16 bases between. This CDR3 contains 15 residues. CDR1 SQVTM and CDR2 ANQGSEA come from the germline V gene. CDR3 coding DNA: TGCAGCGTTGAAGGAACAGGGAAAGGGGCCTATGGCTACACCTTC. Protein product: CSVEGTGKGAYGYTF.

The chain has TRBV6-5 and TRBJ2-3, with 11 bases that match TRBD2. V lost 6 bases to trimming and J lost 2 bases; unmatched junction nucleotides: 4. The CDR3 contains 15 residues. Germline V gives CDR1 MNHEY, CDR2 SVGAGI. The CDR3 coding sequence is TGTGCCAGCAGCGTAGCGGGAGGGGACACAGATACGCAGTATTTT. This translates into CASSVAGGDTDTQYF.

The CDR3 reads CASSGPSGSTDTQYF. The DNA of the CDR3 is TGTGCCAGCAGTGGGCCTAGCGGTAGCACAGATACGCAGTATTTT. V usage is TRBV2 and J usage is TRBJ2-3; 7 bases agree with TRBD2. CDR1 and CDR2 from the germline V gene are SNHLY and FYNNEI. J lost 0 bases, V lost 4 bases, and 4 bases had no gene match. The CDR3 extends over 15 amino acids.

This clone appeared a few times. This sequence joins TRBV5-1 and TRBJ1-5, with unresolved D. The CDR3 totals 14 residues. Between the trimmed V and J ends, which lost 5 bases and 2 bases, there was a span of 11 bases. Germline V gene lookup returns CDR1 SGHRS and CDR2 YFSETQ. In nucleotides, the CDR3 is TGCGCCAGCAGGCCGGACGGGGGCAATCAGCCCCAGCATTTT. Protein: CASRPDGGNQPQHF.

This chain uses TRBV7-2 with TRBJ1-5; no reliable D call. V lost 5 bases and J 6 bases, leaving 20 bases between the germline ends. Germline CDR1 SGHTA, CDR2 FQGNSA. The CDR3 runs to 16 residues. DNA for the CDR3: TGTGCCAGCAGCCCCCAGGTGGGAGGTTCGTTTCAGCCCCAGCATTTT. It specifies CASSPQVGGSFQPQHF.

The V call is TRBV30, the J call TRBJ1-5; D unresolved. The CDR3 totals 14 residues. The germline gives CDR1 GTSNPN, CDR2 SVGIG (reference sequence). V was pared by 0 bases and J by 3 bases, with 9 bases between. The CDR3 DNA sequence: TGTGCCTGGAGTGTGAGGGTTTCCAATCAGCCCCAGCATTTT. Its protein product is CAWSVRVSNQPQHF.

The V call is TRBV4-1, the J call TRBJ1-2; D gene uncertain. V was clipped by 1 base and J by 3 bases, with 6 bases between them. CDR3 size: 13 residues. Germline values: CDR1 MGHRA, CDR2 YSYEKL. The CDR3, as DNA: TGCGCCAGCAGCCAAGCCCCGGACTATGGCTACACCTTC. Amino acids: CASSQAPDYGYTF.

The rearrangement joins TRBV5-1 to TRBJ2-5; D is possibly TRBD2 (6 bases). Trimming removed 4 bases from V and 2 bases from J, with 9 bases in between. CDR1 is SGHRS, CDR2 YFSETQ, per germline. The CDR3 is 13 residues long. CDR3 coding DNA: TGCGCCAGCAGCCAGGGACTTCAAGAGACCCAGTACTTC. It translates to CASSQGLQETQYF.

The chain is built from TRBV6-5 and TRBJ1-2; TRBD1 is a possible D gene (5 bases). This CDR3 contains 13 residues. V was clipped by 5 bases and J by 7 bases, with 14 bases between them. Per the germline V gene, CDR1 is MNHEY and CDR2 is SVGAGI. CDR3 DNA sequence: TGTGCCAGCAGTCCGAGGGAGGGGTTTGGCTACACCTTC. It encodes CASSPREGFGYTF.

The chain combines TRBV30 with TRBJ2-1; 12 bases fit TRBD2. V trimming: 2 bases; J trimming: 2 bases; junction bases outside the gene matches: 7. This CDR3 is 17 amino acids long. Germline V lookup: CDR1 GTSNPN, CDR2 SVGIG (reference sequence). The CDR3 coding sequence is TGTGCCTGGAGTCCTAGCGGGAGGGGCGGGACCTACAATGAGCAGTTCTTC. The encoded protein is CAWSPSGRGGTYNEQFF.

CDR3 DNA sequence: TGTGCCAGCAGCTTTCAGGGTGCGTGGCAGCCCCAGCATTTT. Its protein product is CASSFQGAWQPQHF. The V and J genes are TRBV7-9 and TRBJ1-5, with a weak D call TRBD1 (5 bases). The CDR3 contains 14 residues. V was trimmed by 3 bases and J by 7 bases, leaving 13 bases between them. Germline V gives CDR1 SEHNR, CDR2 FQNEAQ (reference sequence).

CDR3 nucleotides: TGTGCCAGTAGCCTGACAGGGAAAGAGACCCAGTACTTC. Encoded protein: CASSLTGKETQYF. The genes are TRBV19 and TRBJ2-5; 7 bases line up with TRBD1. CDR1 is LNHDA and CDR2 is SQIVND in the germline V gene (reference sequence). CDR3 length equals 13 residues. V shed 6 bases, J shed 3 bases, and the junction held 4 bases outside the gene matches.

This clone was counted once. V gene TRBV30 combines with J gene TRBJ2-3; 12 nucleotides align to TRBD2. Germline V lookup: CDR1 GTSNPN, CDR2 SVGIG (reference sequence). This CDR3 has 14 amino acids. Germline trimming cut 2 bases from V and 4 bases from J; bases unmatched to any gene: 1. The CDR3 sequence is CAWSPSGGADTQYF. The CDR3 bases are TGTGCCTGGAGTCCTAGCGGGGGGGCAGATACGCAGTATTTT.

The chain recombines TRBV5-5 with TRBJ2-2; no definite D call. This CDR3 comprises 14 residues. V dropped 0 bases and J dropped 3 bases, with 6 bases sitting between them. In germline, CDR1 is SGHKS, CDR2 YYEKEE (reference sequence). The CDR3 loop reads CASSLAPDTGELFF. In nucleotides, the CDR3 is TGTGCCAGCAGCTTGGCCCCGGACACCGGGGAGCTGTTTTTT.

The genes are TRBV3-1 (or the pseudogene TRBV3-2) and TRBJ2-3; 10 bases agree with TRBD2. Germline V lookup: CDR1 LGHDT, CDR2 YNNKEL (reference sequence). The CDR3 runs 16 residues. Trimming cost V 3 bases and J 3 bases; bases outside gene matches: 6. Written as DNA, the CDR3 is TGTGCCAGCAGCCAGGGGACTAGCGCATCGACAGATACGCAGTATTTT. Translating gives CASSQGTSASTDTQYF.

The CDR3 bases are TGTGCCAGCAGCTTGGACGGGCAGCGGAATTCACCCCTCCACTTT. It yields the protein CASSLDGQRNSPLHF. The chain links TRBV5-6 to TRBJ1-6; D gene uncertain. Germline V gene sequence: CDR1 SGHDT, CDR2 YYEEEE. Trimming removed 0 bases at V and 7 bases at J, with 11 bases between. The CDR3 runs to 15 residues.

In this sample, this clone turned up a few times. The gene calls are TRBV7-3 and TRBJ2-1; weak D call: TRBD2 (7 bases). This CDR3 comprises 14 residues. V lost 3 bases, J lost 10 bases, and 16 bases lay in between. Germline values: CDR1 SGHTA, CDR2 FQGTGA. CDR3 in DNA: TGTGCCAGCAGCTTCCGGGGGGCCGTATCGGAGCAGTTCTTC. Its protein product is CASSFRGAVSEQFF.

The table lists this clone with a count of one. The chain uses TRBV6-1 and TRBJ2-1; 9 bases match TRBD2. There are 16 residues in the CDR3. After removal of 2 bases from V and 4 bases from J, the junction contained 6 bases not matched to a gene. CDR1 and CDR2 from the germline V gene are MNHNS and SASEGT. The chain's CDR3 is CASSERRAGGYNEQFF. CDR3 in DNA: TGTGCCAGCAGTGAAAGACGAGCGGGGGGATACAATGAGCAGTTCTTC.

The chain joins TRBV9 to TRBJ2-7; 8 nucleotides agree with TRBD2. The CDR3 covers 15 residues. J gave up 5 bases and V 0 bases, and 7 bases lay outside the gene matches. Germline CDR1 reads SGDLS; CDR2 reads YYNGEE. The CDR3 DNA reads as TGTGCCAGCAGCGTAGACCCAGCGGGAGAGAACGAGCAGTACTTC. Encoded protein: CASSVDPAGENEQYF.

The rearrangement joins TRBV19 to TRBJ1-3; D remains unclear. The CDR3 runs to 14 residues. V shed 3 bases and J shed 3 bases, with 9 bases lying between them. Germline V gene lookup returns CDR1 LNHDA and CDR2 SQIVND (reference sequence). The CDR3 is CASSIAAVGNTIYF. Written as DNA, the CDR3 is TGTGCCAGTAGTATCGCGGCAGTTGGAAACACCATATATTTT. Looking up the rest from reference TRBV19 and TRBJ1-3 gives the full variable domain: DGGITQSPKYLFRKEGQNVTLSCEQNLNHDAMYWYRQDPGQGLRLIYYSQIVNDFQKGDIAEGYSVSREKKESFPLTVTSAQKNPTAFYLCASSIAAVGNTIYFGEGSWLTVV.